These 22 T cell receptor beta chains share one sample of origin, sequenced in a study of blood T cell repertoires in COVID-19. Libraries were prepared by immunoSEQ multiplex PCR; TCRdb keeps only in-frame clonotypes and omits some of them. In the table there are around 280,000 clones, around four fifths of which are singletons. What was sequenced was peripheral blood. The receptors come from a woman between 45 and 60 years old with active or convalescent COVID-19.

The rearrangement links TRBV5-1 to TRBJ2-1; TRBD2 agrees at 11 bases. Trimming at V came to 5 bases and at J to 1 base, leaving 11 bases not matched to a gene. CDR3 size: 18 residues. Germline V gives CDR1 SGHRS, CDR2 YFSETQ. CDR3 bases: TGCGCCAGCAGGCCGGGGACTAGCGGAGCGTATTCCTACAATGAGCAGTTCTTC. The encoded protein is CASRPGTSGAYSYNEQFF.

This chain uses TRBV2 with TRBJ2-7; tentatively, D is TRBD2 (6 bases). Trimming took off 7 bases at V and 3 bases at J, with 13 bases between the two ends. The CDR3 is 13 residues long. Germline CDR1 and CDR2: SNHLY and FYNNEI. Written as DNA, the CDR3 is TGTGCCAGCACCCCCGCGGGGTACTACGAGCAGTACTTC. Protein product: CASTPAGYYEQYF.

The gene calls are TRBV5-4 and TRBJ2-3, with 11 bases lining up with TRBD1. Germline V gene sequence: CDR1 SGHNT, CDR2 YYREEE (reference sequence). V was clipped by 0 bases and J by 5 bases; unmatched bases: 2. The length of the CDR3 is 15 residues. The CDR3, as DNA: TGTGCCAGCAGCTTGGTGGGGACAGGGGGAGATACGCAGTATTTT. Translated: CASSLVGTGGDTQYF.

On this clone itself: Other DNA sequences from this sample encode an identical CDR3 as well. V is TRBV29-1 and J is TRBJ2-2, with D maybe TRBD2 (7 bases). Germline V gene lookup returns CDR1 SQVTM and CDR2 ANQGSEA. CDR3 length equals 13 residues. V lost 4 bases, J lost 4 bases, and 10 bases lay in between. CDR3 DNA sequence: TGCAGCGTTGTAAGGGGGGGCACCGGGGAGCTGTTTTTT. Protein: CSVVRGGTGELFF.

This clone was found a few times. The chain joins TRBV9 to TRBJ1-3; D is ambiguous. Germline-derived CDR1 and CDR2 are SGDLS and YYNGEE. The V end was cut by 3 bases, the J end by 0 bases, with 16 bases between. The CDR3 spans 17 residues. Here the CDR3 reads CASSEREWEYSGNTIYF. For the CDR3, the DNA is TGTGCCAGCAGCGAGAGGGAGTGGGAATACTCTGGAAACACCATATATTTT.

The V call is TRBV2, the J call TRBJ2-7, with D possibly matching TRBD2 (5 bases). CDR3 size: 16 residues. V dropped 3 bases and J dropped 7 bases, with 22 bases sitting between them. Per the germline V gene, CDR1 is SNHLY and CDR2 is FYNNEI. The CDR3 nucleotides read TGTGCCAGCAGTGATCCAAGCCTCCGAGGGCGTCAAGAGCAGTACTTC. It translates to CASSDPSLRGRQEQYF. The full variable domain, completed using reference TRBV2 and TRBJ2-7, is EPEVTQTPSHQVTQMGQEVILRCVPISNHLYFYWYRQILGQKVEFLVSFYNNEISEKSEIFDDQFSVERPDGSNFTLKIRSTKLEDSAMYFCASSDPSLRGRQEQYFGPGTRLTVT.

J is TRBJ2-2 and V is TRBV18; a possible D gene is TRBD2 (5 bases). Germline assignment: CDR1 KGHSH and CDR2 LQKENI. The CDR3 sequence is 14 residues long. V lost 5 bases to trimming and J lost 0 bases, with 7 bases between them. The CDR3 spells CASSIASNTGELFF. The CDR3 region has the DNA TGTGCCAGCTCAATAGCGTCGAACACCGGGGAGCTGTTTTTT.

V gene TRBV19 combines with J gene TRBJ1-5; D is unclear. The CDR3 loop spans 15 amino acids. Germline V gives CDR1 LNHDA, CDR2 SQIVND (reference sequence). V dropped 5 bases and J dropped 0 bases, with 11 bases sitting between them. The CDR3 DNA sequence: TGTGCCAGTAGTGGTGGGGAGCATAGCAATCAGCCCCAGCATTTT. Translated: CASSGGEHSNQPQHF. Using reference TRBV19 and TRBJ1-5 for the parts outside the CDR3, the full variable domain is DGGITQSPKYLFRKEGQNVTLSCEQNLNHDAMYWYRQDPGQGLRLIYYSQIVNDFQKGDIAEGYSVSREKKESFPLTVTSAQKNPTAFYLCASSGGEHSNQPQHFGDGTRLSIL.

The chain has TRBV10-3 and TRBJ2-7; the D gene is possibly TRBD1 (6 bases). Deletions cut 3 bases from V and 4 bases from J, with 25 bases between. Germline assignment: CDR1 ENHRY and CDR2 SYGVKD. The CDR3 sequence is 18 residues long. This CDR3 reads CAISESWADRGVTYEQYF. The CDR3 region has the DNA TGTGCCATCAGTGAATCCTGGGCGGACAGAGGGGTAACATACGAGCAGTACTTC.

The chain employs TRBV6-6 and TRBJ2-1; the match to TRBD2 covers 9 bases. The CDR3 has 12 amino acids. The germline V gene encodes CDR1 MNHNY and CDR2 SVGAGI (reference sequence). The V segment lost 5 bases and the J segment 15 bases; nucleotides outside the gene matches: 8. The CDR3 loop is CASSHPGLAPFF. CDR3 sequence (DNA): TGTGCCAGCAGTCATCCGGGACTAGCACCGTTCTTC.

This sequence joins TRBV2 and TRBJ1-3, with D maybe TRBD1 (5 bases). Germline V gene lookup returns CDR1 SNHLY and CDR2 FYNNEI. CDR3 length: 13 amino acids. V lost 4 bases, J lost 6 bases, and 10 bases lay in between. The CDR3 DNA reads TGTGCCAGCAGTGTCAGGGAAGAAAACACCATATATTTT. Protein sequence: CASSVREENTIYF.

The rearrangement uses TRBV19 and TRBJ1-2, with 9 bases that match TRBD1. CDR1 and CDR2 from the germline V gene are LNHDA and SQIVND (reference sequence). This CDR3 has 15 amino acids. V was pared by 3 bases and J by 4 bases, with 6 bases of the junction left unmatched. CDR3 DNA: TGTGCCAGTAGTATCCCGGGACAGGGAGTCTATGGCTACACCTTC. This sequence encodes CASSIPGQGVYGYTF.

The sample holds a few counts of this clone. The chain uses TRBV19 and TRBJ1-1; a weak D match, TRBD1 (6 bases). Germline V gene data show CDR1 as LNHDA and CDR2 as SQIVND (reference sequence). Between the trimmed V and J ends, which lost 1 base and 4 bases, there was a span of 7 bases. The CDR3 totals 13 residues. CDR3 in DNA: TGTGCCAGTAGTATAGGAGGGGGCACTGAAGCTTTCTTT. Its translation: CASSIGGGTEAFF.

CDR3 nucleotide sequence: TGTGCCAGCAGTTTCTTTCCTTCCGGGACAGGCAATTCACCCCTCCACTTT. It is translated as CASSFFPSGTGNSPLHF. V is TRBV28 and J is TRBJ1-6; TRBD1 matches at 8 bases. CDR3 length: 17 amino acids. The ends lost 3 bases at V and 7 bases at J; junction bases unmatched: 11. The V gene's germline CDR1 is MDHEN and CDR2 SYDVKM.

The chain recombines TRBV10-3 with TRBJ2-7; 7 positions match TRBD2. V lost 6 bases, J lost 4 bases, and 6 bases stayed unmatched. This CDR3 region has 13 residues. CDR1 ENHRY and CDR2 SYGVKD come from the germline V gene. The CDR3 spells CAIRAGAVYEQYF. In DNA, the CDR3 is TGTGCCATCAGGGCGGGAGCGGTTTACGAGCAGTACTTC.

Here the CDR3 reads CSVGGPRASPGMNTEAFF. Here the CDR3 DNA reads TGCAGCGTTGGGGGGCCGAGGGCTAGCCCGGGGATGAACACTGAAGCTTTCTTT. The chain employs TRBV29-1 and TRBJ1-1; maybe TRBD1 (6 bases). Deletions cut 4 bases from V and 0 bases from J, with 24 bases between. The germline V gene has CDR1 SQVTM and CDR2 ANQGSEA. This CDR3 spans 18 amino acids. The variable domain in full, with the rest retrieved from reference TRBV29-1 and TRBJ1-1, is SAVISQKPSRDICQRGTSLTIQCQVDSQVTMMFWYRQQPGQSLTLIATANQGSEATYESGFVIDKFPISRPNLTFSTLTVSNMSPEDSSIYLCSVGGPRASPGMNTEAFFGQGTRLTVV.

The V call is TRBV7-3, the J call TRBJ2-1; 8 bases are a match to TRBD2. The trim removed 5 bases at V and 9 bases at J, leaving 12 bases unmatched. Germline CDR1 and CDR2: SGHTA and FQGTGA. The CDR3 is 15 amino acids. The CDR3 bases are TGTGCCAGCAGCGTAGAGAGCTTCCGGGGGGGTGAGCAGTTCTTC. This codes for CASSVESFRGGEQFF.

The V and J genes are TRBV3-1 (or the pseudogene TRBV3-2) and TRBJ2-2, with a weak D call TRBD1 (5 bases). The germline V gene encodes CDR1 LGHDT and CDR2 YNNKEL (reference sequence). The CDR3 contains 13 residues. V was clipped by 3 bases and J by 7 bases, with 9 bases between them. Here the CDR3 reads CASSHQGNGELFF. CDR3 nucleotides: TGTGCCAGCAGCCACCAGGGTAACGGGGAGCTGTTTTTT.

The chain uses TRBV30 and TRBJ1-2; D may be TRBD1 (5 bases). V was shortened by 0 bases and J by 4 bases, with 21 bases between the two germline ends. Germline loops: CDR1 GTSNPN, CDR2 SVGIG (reference sequence). The CDR3 extends over 17 amino acids. This CDR3 is CAWSVQGALSGFYGYTF. The CDR3 DNA is TGTGCCTGGAGTGTCCAAGGGGCACTGTCGGGTTTCTATGGCTACACCTTC. The full variable domain, completed using reference TRBV30 and TRBJ1-2, is SQTIHQWPATLVQPVGSPLSLECTVEGTSNPNLYWYRQAAGRGLQLLFYSVGIGQISSEVPQNLSASRPQDRQFILSSKKLLLSDSGFYLCAWSVQGALSGFYGYTFGSGTRLTVV.

The chain uses TRBV6-5 and TRBJ2-7; D possibly corresponds to TRBD2 (5 bases). Trimming left V 7 bases short and J 5 bases short, with 18 bases between. The CDR3 spans 14 residues. Germline values: CDR1 MNHEY, CDR2 SVGAGI. The CDR3 bases are TGTGCCAGCACCGAGGGAATATACTGGAACGAGCAGTACTTC. Its translation is CASTEGIYWNEQYF.

The chain uses TRBV28 and TRBJ1-1, with D unclear. The length of the CDR3 is 13 residues. V was shortened by 2 bases and J by 5 bases, with 9 bases between the two germline ends. CDR1 is MDHEN and CDR2 is SYDVKM in the germline V gene. The CDR3 spells CASSLRPETEAFF. In DNA form, the CDR3 reads TGTGCCAGCAGTTTAAGACCGGAGACTGAAGCTTTCTTT. Supplemented by reference TRBV28 and TRBJ1-1, the full variable domain reads DVKVTQSSRYLVKRTGEKVFLECVQDMDHENMFWYRQDPGLGLRLIYFSYDVKMKEKGDIPEGYSVSREKKERFSLILESASTNQTSMYLCASSLRPETEAFFGQGTRLTVV.

The V and J genes are TRBV27 and TRBJ2-7; 7 positions agree with TRBD1. The CDR3 has 14 residues. V shed 0 bases and J 3 bases; nucleotides not matched to a gene: 2. Germline V gene lookup returns CDR1 MNHEY and CDR2 SMNVEV (reference sequence). The CDR3 protein is CASSLSAGGYEQYF. In DNA form, the CDR3 reads TGTGCCAGCAGTTTATCGGCAGGGGGCTACGAGCAGTACTTC.